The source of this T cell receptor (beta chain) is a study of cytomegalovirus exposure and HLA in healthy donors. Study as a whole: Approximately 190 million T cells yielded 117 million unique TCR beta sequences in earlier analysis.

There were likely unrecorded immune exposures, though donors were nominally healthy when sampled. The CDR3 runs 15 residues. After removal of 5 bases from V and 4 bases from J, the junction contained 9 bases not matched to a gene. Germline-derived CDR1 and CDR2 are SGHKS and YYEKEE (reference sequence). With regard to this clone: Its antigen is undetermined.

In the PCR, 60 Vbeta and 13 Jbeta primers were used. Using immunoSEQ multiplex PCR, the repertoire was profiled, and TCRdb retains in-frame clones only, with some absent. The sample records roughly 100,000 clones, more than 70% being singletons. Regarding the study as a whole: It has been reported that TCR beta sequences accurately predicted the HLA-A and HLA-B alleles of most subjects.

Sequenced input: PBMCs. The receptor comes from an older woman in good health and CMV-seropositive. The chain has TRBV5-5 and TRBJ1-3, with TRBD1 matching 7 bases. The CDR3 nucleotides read TGTGCCAGCAGTCACGAGGGACAGCGCGGAAACACCATATATTTT. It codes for CASSHEGQRGNTIYF.